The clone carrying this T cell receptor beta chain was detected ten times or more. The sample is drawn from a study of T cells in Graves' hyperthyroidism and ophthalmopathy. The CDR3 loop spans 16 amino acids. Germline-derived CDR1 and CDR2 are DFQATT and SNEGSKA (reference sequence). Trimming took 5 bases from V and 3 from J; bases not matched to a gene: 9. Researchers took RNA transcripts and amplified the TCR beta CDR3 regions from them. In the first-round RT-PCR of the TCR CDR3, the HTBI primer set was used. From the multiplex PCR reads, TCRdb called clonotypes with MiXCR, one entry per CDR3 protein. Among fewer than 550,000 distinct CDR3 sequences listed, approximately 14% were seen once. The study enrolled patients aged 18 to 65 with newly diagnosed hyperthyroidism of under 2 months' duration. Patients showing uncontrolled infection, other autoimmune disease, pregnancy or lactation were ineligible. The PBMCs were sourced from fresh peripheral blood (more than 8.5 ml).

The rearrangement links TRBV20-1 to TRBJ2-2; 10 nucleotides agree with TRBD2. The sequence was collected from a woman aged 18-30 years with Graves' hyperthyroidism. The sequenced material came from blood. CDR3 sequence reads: CSAPSGTSEYTGELFF. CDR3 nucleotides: TGCAGTGCTCCATCCGGGACTAGCGAATACACCGGGGAGCTGTTTTTT.